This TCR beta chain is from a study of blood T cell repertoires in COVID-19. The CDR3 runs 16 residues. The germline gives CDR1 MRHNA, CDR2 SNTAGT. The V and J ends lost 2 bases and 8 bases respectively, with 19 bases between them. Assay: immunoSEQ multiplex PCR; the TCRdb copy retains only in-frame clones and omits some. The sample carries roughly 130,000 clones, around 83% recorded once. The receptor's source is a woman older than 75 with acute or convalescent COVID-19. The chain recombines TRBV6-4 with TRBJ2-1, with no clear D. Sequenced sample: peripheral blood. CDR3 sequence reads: CASSDGEQTNADEQFF. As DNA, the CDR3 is TGTGCCAGCAGTGACGGAGAACAAACAAACGCCGATGAGCAGTTCTTC.